This T cell receptor beta chain was found in a study of blood T cells in healthy people across ages. Study in general: About one barcoded TCR beta cDNA was captured per two T cells.

It was with a sample-barcoded 5' primer and a J-beta primer mix that a second PCR of about 6 to 12 cycles was run. Each of the cDNA molecules was tagged by a template-switch adaptor with 12 random nucleotides. TCRdb itself ran the 5' RACE reads through MiXCR, one entry per CDR3 protein. Seen here are approximately 1.5 million distinct CDR3 sequences, roughly a third observed once, and the top ten hold around 11%. Only a few counts were recorded for this clonotype. Its specificity is not known. V dropped 2 bases and J dropped 5 bases, with 9 bases sitting between them. The CDR3 has 13 amino acids. Study results and limitations: The donors' CMV status was not determined, possibly confounding changes in expanded clonotypes.

Sample: blood. The chain combines TRBV12-3 or TRBV12-4 with TRBJ2-5, with D perhaps assigned TRBD1 or TRBD2 (5 bases each). This TCR was recovered from a woman between 25 and 40 years old in good health. Here the CDR3 DNA reads TGTGCCAGCAGTTTATTCGGGGCGGAGACCCAGTACTTC. Residues: CASSLFGAETQYF.